Shown below are 14 T cell receptor beta chains from a single sample sequenced in a study of regulatory T cells in long-lasting Graves disease. TCR beta libraries were built with iRepertoire HTBI primers and Arm-PCR of CDR3 regions. Each CDR3 protein is one row after TCRdb ran MiXCR on the multiplex PCR reads. The repertoire holds more than 450,000 distinct CDR3 sequences, with around 15% as singletons. The time point: newly diagnosed GD, antithyroid drugs for less than 3 months. There was RNA extracted from PBMCs, and the TCR library was made from it. A further study also used this sample, focusing on T cells in Graves' hyperthyroidism and ophthalmopathy.

The source material was peripheral blood mononuclear cells (PBMCs), sampled at new diagnosis, from a patient treated with antithyroid drugs. Receptor source: a man aged 40-55 years with Graves disease.

The chain is built from TRBV29-1 and TRBJ1-1, with D possibly TRBD1 on 5 matching bases. V lost 8 bases, J lost 4 bases, and 20 bases lay in between. Germline V gene sequence: CDR1 SQVTM, CDR2 ANQGSEA. CDR3 size: 14 residues. In DNA form, the CDR3 reads TGCAGCATCACGGGGACCGCCGTTGGCACTGAAGCTTTCTTT. It is translated as CSITGTAVGTEAFF.

This clonotype appeared a few times. CDR3 residues: CASRDPRGPGEKLFF. The CDR3 region has the DNA TGTGCCAGCCGAGACCCTCGGGGGCCGGGTGAAAAACTGTTTTTT. This sequence joins TRBV25-1 and TRBJ1-4; D is perhaps TRBD1 (6 bases). Trimming took 8 bases from V and 7 from J, leaving 20 bases between them. Germline CDR1 reads MGHDK; CDR2 reads SYGVNS. The CDR3 is made up of 15 amino acids.

This clonotype was found a few times. No conserved phenylalanine or tryptophan ends this CDR3, so it is likely a read error. The chain links TRBV7-2 to TRBJ2-3; D is undetermined. V lost 5 bases to trimming and J lost 6 bases, with 9 bases between them. Germline CDR1 and CDR2: SGHTA and FQGNSA. This CDR3 comprises 12 residues. The CDR3 DNA is TGTGCCAGCAGCCTCTCAGGCGATACGCAGTATCTT. It yields the protein CASSLSGDTQYL.

This clonotype was observed many times. This rearrangement joins TRBV28 to TRBJ2-5; D might be TRBD2 (5 bases). V lost 3 bases to trimming and J lost 4 bases, with 12 bases between them. CDR1 and CDR2 (germline): MDHEN, SYDVKM. The CDR3 is made up of 14 amino acids. The CDR3 here is CASSLSGIAETQYF. CDR3 bases: TGTGCCAGCAGTTTGTCCGGGATCGCAGAGACCCAGTACTTC.

This chain joins TRBV28 and TRBJ2-2, with D perhaps TRBD1 (6 bases). The CDR3 consists of 17 residues. Trimming cost V 1 base and J 2 bases, with 14 bases left between them. CDR1 is MDHEN and CDR2 is SYDVKM in the germline V gene. CDR3 residues: CASSLSGVGTNTGELFF. The CDR3 nucleotides are TGTGCCAGCAGTTTATCAGGGGTTGGGACAAACACCGGGGAGCTGTTTTTT.

V is TRBV20-1 and J is TRBJ2-2; D perhaps matches TRBD2 (6 bases). Trimming left V 3 bases short and J 2 bases short, with 7 bases between. The CDR3 length is 13 residues. In germline, CDR1 is DFQATT, CDR2 SNEGSKA (reference sequence). The chain's CDR3 is CSASGRNTGELFF. The CDR3 DNA reads TGCAGTGCTAGCGGGAGAAACACCGGGGAGCTGTTTTTT.

This clonotype was recorded many times. This chain joins TRBV29-1 and TRBJ2-1; 9 bases are a match to TRBD1. Germline lookup yields CDR1 SQVTM and CDR2 ANQGSEA. Losses at the gene ends were 6 bases for V and 3 bases for J; bases not matched to a gene: 6. The CDR3 is 14 residues long. The CDR3 sequence is CSVPGTGHYNEQFF. The DNA of the CDR3 is TGCAGCGTCCCCGGGACAGGGCACTACAATGAGCAGTTCTTC.

This clonotype was seen repeatedly, ten times or more. The chain carries TRBV2 and TRBJ2-5, with D unresolved. The germline V gene encodes CDR1 SNHLY and CDR2 FYNNEI. There are 11 residues in the CDR3. With 5 bases removed from V and 4 bases from J, the gap between germline ends came to 5 bases. CDR3 region: CASSPIETQYF. CDR3 coding DNA: TGTGCCAGCAGTCCGATAGAGACCCAGTACTTC.

A few counts support this clonotype. The chain links TRBV24-1 to TRBJ2-7; tentative D call: TRBD2 (6 bases). The CDR3 is made up of 14 amino acids. The ends were cut back, 12 bases at V and 3 bases at J, with 20 bases in the middle. Germline V gene data show CDR1 as KGHDR and CDR2 as SFDVKD. The CDR3: CAPIRGGIDYEQYF. CDR3 in DNA: TGTGCCCCCATCCGTGGGGGGATTGACTACGAGCAGTACTTC.

This sequence joins TRBV12-3 or TRBV12-4 and TRBJ1-5, with 8 bases that match TRBD1. There are 16 residues in the CDR3. V shed 1 base, J shed 6 bases, and the junction held 8 bases outside the gene matches. Here the CDR3 DNA reads TGTGCCAGCAGTTTAGGAGGCAGGGGGCTGGTTCAGCCCCAGCATTTT. Translation: CASSLGGRGLVQPQHF.

In the case of this clonotype: The junction shows a germline mismatch at one end, possibly a read error. The V call is TRBV7-9, the J call TRBJ2-1; D is possibly TRBD1 (5 bases). This CDR3 is 14 amino acids long. Per the germline V gene, CDR1 is SEHNR and CDR2 is FQNEAQ (reference sequence). The CDR3, as DNA: TGTGCCAGCAGCTTAGAAACAGGAAGAAATGGGCAGTTCTTC. This sequence encodes CASSLETGRNGQFF.

This clonotype turned up a few times. The chain carries TRBV9 and TRBJ2-7, with D perhaps TRBD1 or TRBD2 (5 bases each). CDR1 is SGDLS and CDR2 is YYNGEE in the germline V gene. V lost 4 bases, J lost 2 bases, and 13 bases lay in between. CDR3 length: 14 residues. CDR3 sequence (DNA): TGTGCCAGCAGCCAGGGACGGTCAGCCTACGAGCAGTACTTC. It codes for CASSQGRSAYEQYF.

This clonotype was seen many times. The rearrangement links TRBV5-1 to TRBJ2-7, with D possibly called TRBD1 or TRBD2 (6 bases each). The V and J ends lost 6 bases and 2 bases respectively, with 15 bases between them. Germline V gives CDR1 SGHRS, CDR2 YFSETQ. The CDR3 covers 14 residues. The CDR3, as DNA: TGCGCCAGCAAGGGGGGAATCGTAACCTACGAGCAGTACTTC. Its translation is CASKGGIVTYEQYF.

The chain links TRBV7-2 to TRBJ1-2, with 8 positions matching TRBD1. CDR1 and CDR2 (germline): SGHTA, FQGNSA. Trimming cost V 3 bases and J 6 bases; bases outside gene matches: 12. The CDR3 covers 16 residues. This chain's CDR3 is CASSFEGQGPSDGYTF. The CDR3 nucleotides are TGTGCCAGCAGCTTTGAAGGACAGGGCCCATCCGATGGCTACACCTTC.